These T cell receptor beta chains were read from a single sample in a study. One entry per CDR3 protein, called by TCRdb with MiXCR from the RT-PCR reads. The sample yields more than 600,000 distinct CDR3 sequences, 14% seen once. The sample was memory CD4+ T cells from blood. All receptors derive from a female donor in good health, serving as a healthy control. Each CDR3 is given with its conserved first and last residue. The D gene is left open where the match is weak. Not every row has a clone size; where given, it reads once, few, many or a size class.

j_call,v_call,d_call,clone_size,cdr3_nt,cdr3_aa
TRBJ1-5,TRBV24-1,NA,few,TGTGCCACCAGTGATTCGAGTTTTTCGAGCAATCAGCCCCAGCATTTT,CATSDSSFSSNQPQHF
TRBJ2-3,TRBV9,NA,NA,TGTGCCAGCAGCGGAACCTCCAGGAATACGCAGTATTTT,CASSGTSRNTQYF
TRBJ1-3,TRBV7-2,NA,few,TGTGCCAGCAGCTTAGCCATCAACACCATATATTTT,CASSLAINTIYF
TRBJ2-1,TRBV7-9,NA,many,TGTGCCAGCCTACGGGACCCTGTCAATGAGCAGTTCTTC,CASLRDPVNEQFF
TRBJ1-1,TRBV28,TRBD1,NA,TGTGCCAGCAGGTATCCGGGACAGTGGGACACTGAAGCTTTCTTT,CASRYPGQWDTEAFF
TRBJ2-2,TRBV12-3/TRBV12-4,NA,NA,TGTGCCAGCAGAATCACAGCCGGGGAGCTGTTTTTT,CASRITAGELFF
TRBJ1-5,TRBV20-1,NA,few,TGCAGTGCTAGAGATCCCCTTCGGGGGGAAAGCAATCAGCCCCAGCATTTT,CSARDPLRGESNQPQHF
TRBJ2-5,TRBV7-3,TRBD2,few,TGTGCCAGCAGCCTGGTGGCGGGGGGGCTGGCCCAGTACTTC,CASSLVAGGLAQYF
TRBJ2-5,TRBV5-1,TRBD2,few,TGCGCCAGCAGCTTGGCCCTAGCGGTTCAAGAGACCCAGTACTTC,CASSLALAVQETQYF
TRBJ2-5,TRBV20-1,TRBD2,NA,TGCAGTGCTCCTAGCGGGGGGAAAGAGACCCAGTACTTC,CSAPSGGKETQYF
TRBJ2-5,TRBV7-2,NA,NA,TGTGCCAGCAGCGACCAGACAGGACAAGAGACCCAGTACTTC,CASSDQTGQETQYF
TRBJ2-3,TRBV28,TRBD1,NA,TGTGCCAGCAGGGAGACAGGGGGCTTATGGGATACGCAGTATTTT,CASRETGGLWDTQYF
TRBJ2-1,TRBV5-1,NA,NA,TGCGCCAGCAGCTTGTATGGGGCTACCTCCAATGAGCAGTTCTTC,CASSLYGATSNEQFF
TRBJ1-4,TRBV9,NA,few,TGTGCCAGCGGGCGGGGGGCGGATGAAAAACTGTTTTTT,CASGRGADEKLFF
TRBJ2-7,TRBV20-1,NA,few,TGCAGTGCTAGAGATATTCAGCGGGTAGCCTACGAGCAGTACTTC,CSARDIQRVAYEQYF
TRBJ1-6,TRBV20-1,NA,few,TGCAGTGCTGTCGACAGCTCCTATAATTCACCCCTCCACTTT,CSAVDSSYNSPLHF
TRBJ2-2,TRBV5-1,NA,few,TGCGCCACCTCACCCCTAACGAACACCGGGGAGCTGTTTTTT,CATSPLTNTGELFF
TRBJ2-7,TRBV20-1,TRBD1,NA,TGCAGTGCTATCCCGGGACAGAGCTACGAGCAGTACTTC,CSAIPGQSYEQYF
TRBJ1-6,TRBV4-3,NA,NA,TGCGCCAGCAGCCAAGATCAAGGACATCAACCTGGAGATTCACCCCTCCACTTT,CASSQDQGHQPGDSPLHF
TRBJ1-1,TRBV29-1,NA,many,TGCAGCGCCGAACGCGGGGGAACTGAAGCTTTCTTT,CSAERGGTEAFF
TRBJ1-5,TRBV5-5,TRBD1,once,TGTGCCAGCAGCAACCAACAGGGGGCGGAAGGCCAGCCCCAGCATTTT,CASSNQQGAEGQPQHF
TRBJ2-5,TRBV28,NA,NA,TGTGCCAGCTTGGGGGCTAGCTATTACGGAGAGACCCAGTACTTC,CASLGASYYGETQYF
TRBJ2-3,TRBV20-1,TRBD2,many,TGCAGTGCCCCGGCGGCTGGGACTACGACAGATACGCAGTATTTT,CSAPAAGTTTDTQYF
TRBJ1-5,TRBV27,NA,NA,TGTGCCAGCCCTTCGCAGGGTAATGGCAATCAGCCCCAGCATTTT,CASPSQGNGNQPQHF
TRBJ2-1,TRBV7-2,TRBD1,few,TGTGCCAGCAGCTCCGGGACAGCCGTCAATGAGCAGTTCTTC,CASSSGTAVNEQFF
TRBJ2-6,TRBV29-1,NA,many,TGCAGCGTTGGTGGGTACAGGGTCAGGTCTGGGGCCAACGTCCTGACTTTC,CSVGGYRVRSGANVLTF
TRBJ1-6,TRBV6-4,NA,NA,TGTGCCAGCAGTCCGACGGGGGGGCAGGATTCACCCCTCCACTTT,CASSPTGGQDSPLHF
TRBJ2-5,TRBV28,NA,few,TGTGCCAGCAGTTTATTCGGGAGAGGGGGAGAGACCCAGTACTTC,CASSLFGRGGETQYF
TRBJ1-5,TRBV6-2/TRBV6-3,NA,many,TGTGCCAGCAGCCGAGTAGATAGCAATCAGCCCCAGCATTTT,CASSRVDSNQPQHF
TRBJ1-6,TRBV7-9,TRBD1,NA,TGTGCCAGCAAGACGACAGGGGAAAATTCACCCCTCCACTTT,CASKTTGENSPLHF
TRBJ2-5,TRBV5-1,NA,NA,TGCGCCAGCAGCTGGGATTACGTGGGAGAGACCCAGTACTTC,CASSWDYVGETQYF
TRBJ2-1,TRBV5-1,TRBD1,NA,TGCGCCAGCAGCTCAGCCCCCCAGGGGGTCGCCTACAATGAGCAGTTCTTC,CASSSAPQGVAYNEQFF
TRBJ2-7,TRBV7-2,NA,many,TGTGCCAGCAGCTTAAATGCAGGCTTCTCCTACGAGCAGTACTTC,CASSLNAGFSYEQYF
TRBJ1-2,TRBV28,NA,many,TGTGCCAGCAGTATAAGCGACTATGGCTACACCTTC,CASSISDYGYTF
TRBJ2-7,TRBV28,NA,few,TGTGCCAGCAGTGTTCAGGGGAGTCGGTACGAGCAGTACTTC,CASSVQGSRYEQYF
TRBJ2-5,TRBV6-2/TRBV6-3,NA,NA,TGTGCCAGCAGTTTCCGACAGGTTGAAGAGACCCAGTACTTC,CASSFRQVEETQYF
TRBJ1-5,TRBV7-9,NA,NA,TGTGCCAGCAGCGAAGGGGTCCATAGCAATCAGCCCCAGCATTTT,CASSEGVHSNQPQHF
TRBJ2-1,TRBV3-1,TRBD2,NA,TGTGCCAGCAGCTACCATAGCGGGGGCAATGAGCAGTTCTTC,CASSYHSGGNEQFF
TRBJ2-1,TRBV15,NA,few,TGTGCCACCAGCAGAGTAGGGGTAAATGAGCAGTTCTTC,CATSRVGVNEQFF
TRBJ1-2,TRBV2,NA,NA,TGTGCCAGCAGGGGGGGGGACCACTACACCTTC,CASRGGDHYTF
TRBJ1-2,TRBV7-2,NA,many,TGTGCCAGCAGCTCCGAGGGATACTATGGCTACACCTTC,CASSSEGYYGYTF
TRBJ1-5,TRBV6-6,TRBD1,once,TGTGCCAGCAGTTCCACAACAGGGGGTAGTAAGCCCCAGCATTTT,CASSSTTGGSKPQHF
TRBJ2-2,TRBV5-1,TRBD1,many,TGCGCCAGCAGCGGAGGGACAGGCAACACCGGGGAGCTGTTTTTT,CASSGGTGNTGELFF
TRBJ2-3,TRBV4-2,NA,many,TGTGCCAGCAGCCAAGATGGTGGGGCAGATACGCAGTATTTT,CASSQDGGADTQYF
TRBJ1-3,TRBV10-2,TRBD1,many,TGCGCCACGGGACAGGGGGCTGGCACCATATATTTT,CATGQGAGTIYF
TRBJ1-2,TRBV7-2,NA,many,TGTGCCAGCAGCTTAGGTGCGGGGGCGCGTGGCTACACCTTC,CASSLGAGARGYTF
TRBJ1-6,TRBV10-3,NA,many,TGTGCCATCAGTGATCCTGGCTCACCCCTCCACTTT,CAISDPGSPLHF
TRBJ2-3,TRBV5-1,NA,NA,TGCGCCAGCAGCTTGTATTCGCGGAGCCCAGATACGCAGTATTTT,CASSLYSRSPDTQYF
TRBJ1-2,TRBV4-3,NA,many,TGCGCCAGCGGATCGGGACCCCTGGGCTCCTATGGCTACACCTTC,CASGSGPLGSYGYTF